The source of this TCR beta chain is a study of T-cell reconstitution after alpha-beta-depleted transplantation in children. Whole-study results and caveats: After transplant, high TCRbeta diversity at day 60 in some patients arose from surviving recipient T cells and thymic progenitors. Expanded graft clones numbering several hundred reportedly gave rise to alpha-beta T cells about two months after transplant.

Details on this clonotype: Its specificity is not known.

Researchers prepared the TCRbeta library using unique molecular identifiers, the study reports. Each CDR3 protein gets one entry after TCRdb re-called the PCR reads with MiXCR. This repertoire shows a few hundred thousand distinct CDR3 sequences, about a quarter found once; its top ten account for under 45%. V shed 8 bases and J shed 0 bases, with 10 bases lying between them. This CDR3 comprises 13 residues. The rearrangement uses TRBV12-3 or TRBV12-4 and TRBJ1-2; TRBD1 is a possible D gene (5 bases). The material sequenced was PBMCs, taken before TCRalphabeta/CD19-depleted stem cell transplant. The TCR comes from a boy younger than two with Wiskott-Aldrich syndrome, due to receive a stem cell transplant. This CDR3 reads CASGQTSNYGYTF. For the CDR3, the DNA is TGTGCCAGCGGACAAACTTCTAACTATGGCTACACCTTC.